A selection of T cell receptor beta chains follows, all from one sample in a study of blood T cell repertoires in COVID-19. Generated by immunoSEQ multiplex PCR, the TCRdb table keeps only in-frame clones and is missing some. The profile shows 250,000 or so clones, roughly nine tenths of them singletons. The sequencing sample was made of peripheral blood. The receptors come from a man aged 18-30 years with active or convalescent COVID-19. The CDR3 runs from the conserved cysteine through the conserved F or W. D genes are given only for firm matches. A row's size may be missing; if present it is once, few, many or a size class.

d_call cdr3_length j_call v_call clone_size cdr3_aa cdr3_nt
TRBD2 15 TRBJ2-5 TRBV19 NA CASSLREGLKKTQYF TGTGCCAGTAGTCTCAGGGAGGGGCTCAAAAAGACCCAGTACTTC
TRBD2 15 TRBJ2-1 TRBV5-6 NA CASSFGLAGSNEQFF TGTGCCAGCAGCTTTGGACTAGCGGGGAGCAATGAGCAGTTCTTC
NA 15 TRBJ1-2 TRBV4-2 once CASSQPGGDDYGYTF TGTGCCAGCAGCCAACCGGGGGGGGACGACTATGGCTACACCTTC
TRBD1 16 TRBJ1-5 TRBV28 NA CASSTQGALSNQPQHF TGTGCCAGCAGTACACAGGGGGCCCTTAGCAATCAGCCCCAGCATTTT
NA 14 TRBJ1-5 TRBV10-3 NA CAISETGSNQPQHF TGTGCCATCAGTGAGACAGGGAGCAATCAGCCCCAGCATTTT
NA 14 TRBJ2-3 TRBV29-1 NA CSVVVRGITDTQYF TGCAGCGTTGTCGTTCGGGGGATCACAGATACGCAGTATTTT
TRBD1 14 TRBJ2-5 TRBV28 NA CASRSGQEIETQYF TGTGCCAGCCGTTCGGGACAGGAGATAGAGACCCAGTACTTC
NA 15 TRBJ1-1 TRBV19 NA CASSILGGHQTEAFF TGTGCCAGTAGTATTTTGGGGGGGCATCAAACTGAAGCTTTCTTT
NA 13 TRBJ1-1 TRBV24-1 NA CATSDSLNTEAFF TGTGCCACTTCGGACAGCTTGAACACTGAAGCTTTCTTT
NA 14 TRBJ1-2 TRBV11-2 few CASSLGPGYYGYTF TGTGCCAGCAGCCTCGGTCCGGGGTACTATGGCTACACCTTC
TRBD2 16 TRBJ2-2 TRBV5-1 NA CASNPPGLENTGELFF TGCGCCAGCAACCCCCCGGGACTAGAGAACACCGGGGAGCTGTTTTTT
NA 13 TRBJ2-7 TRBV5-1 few CASSINQGSEQYF TGCGCCAGCAGCATCAACCAGGGGAGTGAGCAGTACTTC
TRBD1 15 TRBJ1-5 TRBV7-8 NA CASSLGGQGSQPQHF TGTGCCAGCAGCTTAGGCGGACAGGGTAGTCAGCCCCAGCATTTT
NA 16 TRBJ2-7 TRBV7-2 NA CASSLRSTGVKNEQYF TGTGCCAGCAGCCTTAGAAGTACGGGGGTAAAAAACGAGCAGTACTTC
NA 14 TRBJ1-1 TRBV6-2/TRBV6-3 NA CASSYRVMNTEAFF TGTGCCAGCAGTTACCGGGTGATGAACACTGAAGCTTTCTTT
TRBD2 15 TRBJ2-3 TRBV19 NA CASMRTSGSTDTQYF TGTGCCAGTATGAGGACTAGCGGGAGCACAGATACGCAGTATTTT
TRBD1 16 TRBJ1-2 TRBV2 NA CASSVAGGGLNYGYTF TGTGCCAGCAGTGTCGCGGGAGGGGGCCTAAACTATGGCTACACCTTC
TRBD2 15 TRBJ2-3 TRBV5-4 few CASSSKAGVRDTQYF TGTGCCAGCAGCTCTAAAGCGGGAGTAAGGGATACGCAGTATTTT
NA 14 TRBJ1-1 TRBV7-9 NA CASSLGGQNTEAFF TGTGCCAGCAGCTTAGGTGGACAGAACACTGAAGCTTTCTTT